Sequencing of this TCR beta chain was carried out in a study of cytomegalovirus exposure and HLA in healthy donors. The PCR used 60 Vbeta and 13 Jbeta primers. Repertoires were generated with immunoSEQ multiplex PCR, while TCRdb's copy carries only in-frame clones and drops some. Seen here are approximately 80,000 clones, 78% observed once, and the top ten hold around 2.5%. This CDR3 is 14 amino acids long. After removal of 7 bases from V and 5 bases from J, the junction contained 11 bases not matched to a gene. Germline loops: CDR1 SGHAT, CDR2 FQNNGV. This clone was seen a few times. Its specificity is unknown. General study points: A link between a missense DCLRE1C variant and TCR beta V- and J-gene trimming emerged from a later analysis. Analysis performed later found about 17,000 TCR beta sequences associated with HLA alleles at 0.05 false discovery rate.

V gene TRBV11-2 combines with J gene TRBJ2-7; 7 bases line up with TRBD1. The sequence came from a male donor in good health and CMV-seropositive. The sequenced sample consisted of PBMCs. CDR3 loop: CASTPGNRGNEQYF. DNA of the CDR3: TGTGCCAGCACCCCGGGTAACAGGGGAAACGAGCAGTACTTC. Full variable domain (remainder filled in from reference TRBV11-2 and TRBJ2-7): EAGVAQSPRYKIIEKRQSVAFWCNPISGHATLYWYQQILGQGPKLLIQFQNNGVVDDSQLPKDRFSAERLKGVDSTLKIQPAKLEDSAVYLCASTPGNRGNEQYFGPGTRLTVT.